This T cell receptor beta chain was identified in a study of response to subunit inactivated influenza vaccine. TCRdb recomputed calls from the RT-PCR reads with MiXCR, one row per CDR3 protein. This sample has hundreds of thousands of distinct CDR3 sequences, with approximately 12% found just once. This clonotype has only a few counts. What it recognizes is unknown. The CDR3 is made up of 14 amino acids. V lost 7 bases to trimming and J lost 3 bases; unmatched junction nucleotides: 9. Germline CDR1 SEHNR, CDR2 FQNEAQ (reference sequence). Study-level points and caveats: Every seasonal influenza vaccination brings in few new T cells, the authors suggested.

The receptor comes from a man aged 50-59 years who received an inactivated influenza vaccine. This chain links TRBV7-9 with TRBJ2-7; 7 nucleotides agree with TRBD1. The source was PBMCs from blood, collected on the day of vaccination. The CDR3 region has the DNA TGTGCCAGCACCCCACCGACAGGGTACTACGAGCAGTACTTC. Encoded protein: CASTPPTGYYEQYF.